This record looks at one T cell receptor (beta chain) sequence and its context. The sample originates from a study of blood T cell repertoires in COVID-19. Study information: Some COVID-19 samples were acute and others convalescent; all came from the United States, Italy and Spain. The cDNA or gDNA used as material had been derived from T cells, B-cell-depleted T cells, or PBMCs.

Some clones are missing from TCRdb's copy, which holds only in-frame ones; the method was immunoSEQ multiplex PCR. The sample lists about 180,000 clones; approximately 84% were seen once. Trimming took 5 bases from V and 4 from J; bases not matched to a gene: 8. The CDR3 loop spans 14 amino acids. Germline values: CDR1 SGHDT, CDR2 YYEEEE. The chain joins TRBV5-6 to TRBJ1-1; 7 nucleotides line up with TRBD1. This receptor was taken from a human donor in a cohort sampled during active COVID-19. Sequencing was performed on peripheral blood. This chain's CDR3 is CASSSRGYGTEAFF. The CDR3 DNA follows: TGTGCCAGCAGTTCCAGGGGGTACGGCACTGAAGCTTTCTTT. Together with reference TRBV5-6 and TRBJ1-1, the CDR3 gives the full variable domain: DAGVTQSPTHLIKTRGQQVTLRCSPKSGHDTVSWYQQALGQGPQFIFQYYEEEERQRGNFPDRFSGHQFPNYSSELNVNALLLGDSALYLCASSSRGYGTEAFFGQGTRLTVV.